These 24 T cell receptor beta chains share one sample of origin, sequenced in a study of cytomegalovirus exposure and HLA in healthy donors. Generated by immunoSEQ multiplex PCR, the TCRdb table keeps only in-frame clones and is missing some. Of some 120,000 clones listed, about 90% are singletons. The sequencing input was PBMCs. The receptors stem from a man aged 25 to 45 in good health and CMV-seronegative.

The J gene is TRBJ1-2, the V gene TRBV28; D gene uncertain. Trimming shortened V by 6 bases and J by 1 base, and 12 bases separated the two germline ends. There are 14 residues in the CDR3. CDR1 and CDR2 (germline): MDHEN, SYDVKM. The CDR3 region is CASSPAGDNYGYTF. The CDR3 DNA follows: TGTGCCAGCAGCCCCGCGGGCGATAACTATGGCTACACCTTC.

This clone was seen once. The V and J genes are TRBV18 and TRBJ2-1; D may be TRBD2 (6 bases). CDR3 length: 13 residues. V was trimmed by 3 bases and J by 10 bases, leaving 13 bases between them. From germline, CDR1 is KGHSH and CDR2 LQKENI. The CDR3 sequence: CASSPSPGEEQFF. CDR3 in DNA: TGTGCCAGCTCACCTTCCCCGGGGGAAGAGCAGTTCTTC. The whole variable domain, filled in from reference TRBV18 and TRBJ2-1, reads NAGVMQNPRHLVRRRGQEARLRCSPMKGHSHVYWYRQLPEEGLKFMVYLQKENIIDESGMPKERFSAEFPKEGPSILRIQQVVRGDSAAYFCASSPSPGEEQFFGPGTRLTVL.

This chain links TRBV9 with TRBJ2-1, with TRBD2 matching over 11 bases. V trimming: 2 bases; J trimming: 2 bases; junction bases outside the gene matches: 6. Looked up from germline, CDR1 is SGDLS and CDR2 is YYNGEE. The CDR3 covers 17 residues. The CDR3 spells CASSVIPGLAAYNEQFF. The CDR3 DNA follows: TGTGCCAGCAGCGTTATTCCGGGACTAGCGGCCTACAATGAGCAGTTCTTC.

The V gene is TRBV7-9, the J gene TRBJ1-1; weak D call: TRBD1 (6 bases). With 5 bases removed from V and 1 base from J, the gap between germline ends came to 8 bases. The germline CDR1 and CDR2 sequences are SEHNR and FQNEAQ (reference sequence). The CDR3 is 13 amino acids. The CDR3 DNA follows: TGTGCCAGCAGCGGACAGCAGAACACTGAAGCTTTCTTT. Encoded protein: CASSGQQNTEAFF. The complete variable domain, with remaining parts taken from reference TRBV7-9 and TRBJ1-1, reads DTGVSQNPRHKITKRGQNVTFRCDPISEHNRLYWYRQTLGQGPEFLTYFQNEAQLEKSRLLSDRFSAERPKGSFSTLEIQRTEQGDSAMYLCASSGQQNTEAFFGQGTRLTVV.

The V and J genes are TRBV6-5 and TRBJ1-4; TRBD1 aligns across 7 bases. CDR3 size: 15 residues. V dropped 5 bases and J dropped 7; count of bases not matched to a gene: 10. Per germline, CDR1 MNHEY and CDR2 SVGAGI. The CDR3 sequence: CASSNLQGRFEKLFF. DNA of the CDR3: TGTGCCAGCAGTAACCTACAGGGGCGGTTTGAAAAACTGTTTTTT.

The V gene is TRBV29-1, the J gene TRBJ1-4, with D maybe TRBD1 (5 bases). Germline-derived CDR1 and CDR2 are SQVTM and ANQGSEA. The CDR3 is 12 residues long. With 6 bases removed from V and 6 bases from J, the gap between germline ends came to 11 bases. In nucleotides, the CDR3 is TGCAGCGTCTTTGGGGGGGATGAAAAACTGTTTTTT. Residues: CSVFGGDEKLFF. The full variable domain, rest sourced from reference TRBV29-1 and TRBJ1-4, is SAVISQKPSRDICQRGTSLTIQCQVDSQVTMMFWYRQQPGQSLTLIATANQGSEATYESGFVIDKFPISRPNLTFSTLTVSNMSPEDSSIYLCSVFGGDEKLFFGSGTQLSVL.

The chain combines TRBV6-5 with TRBJ2-7; TRBD2 matches 10 bases. Germline-derived CDR1 and CDR2 are MNHEY and SVGAGI. The CDR3 runs to 14 residues. V was pared by 5 bases and J by 8 bases, with 9 bases of the junction left unmatched. The chain's CDR3 is CASSAGTSERQQYF. The CDR3, as DNA: TGTGCCAGCAGTGCCGGGACTAGCGAGAGACAGCAGTACTTC.

This rearrangement joins TRBV29-1 to TRBJ1-5; TRBD1 aligns across 8 bases. The CDR3 has 13 amino acids. Germline CDR1 reads SQVTM; CDR2 reads ANQGSEA. V lost 5 bases and J lost 2; bases outside the gene matches: 2. CDR3 region: CSVLTGGNQPQHF. The CDR3 DNA sequence: TGCAGCGTTTTGACAGGGGGCAATCAGCCCCAGCATTTT.

This sequence joins TRBV9 and TRBJ2-3; D call uncertain. This CDR3 spans 15 amino acids. Looked up from germline, CDR1 is SGDLS and CDR2 is YYNGEE. V gave up 0 bases and J gave up 2 bases, with 10 bases separating them. The CDR3 sequence: CASSVAQLNTDTQYF. The CDR3 region has the DNA TGTGCCAGCAGCGTAGCCCAACTAAACACAGATACGCAGTATTTT.

The chain is built from TRBV6-6 and TRBJ1-2; no reliable D call. With 2 bases removed from V and 1 base from J, the gap between germline ends came to 11 bases. CDR3 size: 15 residues. Germline loops: CDR1 MNHNY, CDR2 SVGAGI (reference sequence). The DNA of the CDR3 is TGTGCCAGCAGTTACGGCGGCACCCTTAACTATGGCTACACCTTC. Protein sequence: CASSYGGTLNYGYTF.

V gene TRBV11-2 combines with J gene TRBJ1-3; TRBD1 agrees at 8 bases. Germline V gene sequence: CDR1 SGHAT, CDR2 FQNNGV. The CDR3 runs 15 residues. V was clipped by 4 bases and J by 2 bases; unmatched bases: 4. In nucleotides, the CDR3 is TGTGCCAGCAGCTGGACAGGGCCTACTGGAAACACCATATATTTT. Translation gives CASSWTGPTGNTIYF.

This chain links TRBV28 with TRBJ2-2; 7 bases align to TRBD2. Germline CDR1 and CDR2: MDHEN and SYDVKM. The CDR3 has 15 amino acids. With 6 bases clipped from V and 4 bases from J, the junction kept 8 bases outside the gene matches. In DNA form, the CDR3 reads TGTGCCAGCAGCTCACCAGGGAGGGGCACCGGGGAGCTGTTTTTT. Its protein product is CASSSPGRGTGELFF.

CDR3 amino acids: CASSSTGVDGYTF. CDR3 nucleotides: TGCGCCAGCAGCTCGACAGGGGTGGATGGCTACACCTTC. The chain combines TRBV5-1 with TRBJ1-2, with 8 bases fitting TRBD1. Germline V gene sequence: CDR1 SGHRS, CDR2 YFSETQ. J gave up 6 bases and V 3 bases, and 4 bases lay outside the gene matches. The CDR3 length is 13 residues.

The chain employs TRBV6-1 and TRBJ1-4; D uncertain. Germline-derived CDR1 and CDR2 are MNHNS and SASEGT. Trimming took 7 bases from V and 2 from J, leaving 2 bases between them. The CDR3 runs 11 residues. Written as DNA, the CDR3 is TGTGCCAGCACTACTAATGAAAAACTGTTTTTT. Translation gives CASTTNEKLFF.

The chain is built from TRBV18 and TRBJ1-1; a weak D match, TRBD1 (5 bases). Germline V gives CDR1 KGHSH, CDR2 LQKENI. The CDR3 loop spans 13 amino acids. The V end was cut by 3 bases, the J end by 4 bases, with 9 bases between. In DNA form, the CDR3 reads TGTGCCAGCTCACCGGGGCCGGGCACTGAAGCTTTCTTT. It is translated as CASSPGPGTEAFF. The full variable domain, its missing parts supplied by reference TRBV18 and TRBJ1-1, is NAGVMQNPRHLVRRRGQEARLRCSPMKGHSHVYWYRQLPEEGLKFMVYLQKENIIDESGMPKERFSAEFPKEGPSILRIQQVVRGDSAAYFCASSPGPGTEAFFGQGTRLTVV.

This chain connects TRBV11-3 to TRBJ2-3, with 9 bases matching TRBD2. The V gene end was trimmed by 5 bases and the J gene end by 2 bases; junction bases not matched to a gene: 5. This CDR3 has 15 amino acids. The germline gives CDR1 SGHNT, CDR2 YENEEA. CDR3 sequence reads: CASSLSGGTTDTQYF. The CDR3 DNA reads TGTGCCAGCAGCCTTAGCGGGGGTACCACAGATACGCAGTATTTT.

The V and J genes are TRBV7-8 and TRBJ2-1; D may be TRBD2 (6 bases). The CDR3 is 14 amino acids. V was shortened by 7 bases and J by 7 bases, with 17 bases between the two germline ends. Germline V CDR1 and CDR2: SGHVS, FQNEAQ. The CDR3: CASKLTRAGNEQFF. CDR3 nucleotides: TGTGCCAGCAAGCTTACCAGGGCGGGAAATGAGCAGTTCTTC.

The chain is built from TRBV7-6 and TRBJ2-1, with 8 bases identical to TRBD1. This CDR3 has 17 residues. Germline CDR1 is SGHVS and CDR2 is FNYEAQ. V lost 5 bases to trimming and J lost 1 base; unmatched junction nucleotides: 10. The CDR3 is CASSHQAGGDSYNEQFF. The CDR3 coding sequence is TGTGCCAGCAGCCATCAGGCAGGGGGCGATTCCTACAATGAGCAGTTCTTC.

The chain links TRBV7-2 to TRBJ1-2; D may be TRBD1 (6 bases). V was cut by 1 base and J by 10 bases, with 16 bases left in between. The V gene's germline CDR1 is SGHTA and CDR2 FQGNSA. The CDR3 is 14 amino acids. CDR3 protein: CASSLGNRQEAYTF. The CDR3, as DNA: TGTGCCAGCAGCTTAGGCAACCGACAGGAAGCCTACACCTTC.

V usage is TRBV4-3 and J usage is TRBJ1-4; D uncertain. This CDR3 is built from 16 residues. The V end was cut by 0 bases, the J end by 8 bases, with 16 bases between. Germline V gene lookup returns CDR1 LGHNA and CDR2 YSLEER. CDR3 protein: CASSQDRGNFGEKLFF. The CDR3 nucleotides are TGCGCCAGCAGCCAAGATAGAGGGAACTTCGGGGAAAAACTGTTTTTT.

The gene calls are TRBV27 and TRBJ1-3; a possible D gene is TRBD1 (5 bases). Germline values: CDR1 MNHEY, CDR2 SMNVEV (reference sequence). V lost 4 bases, J lost 0 bases, and 13 bases lay in between. The CDR3 has 16 amino acids. CDR3 loop: CASSSLETASGNTIYF. CDR3 in DNA: TGTGCCAGCAGTTCCTTGGAGACAGCCTCTGGAAACACCATATATTTT.

This clone showed up just a few times. The V gene is TRBV6-4, the J gene TRBJ2-3, with D perhaps matching TRBD1 (6 bases). Deletions cut 4 bases from V and 1 base from J, with 9 bases between. The CDR3 contains 14 residues. Per the germline V gene, CDR1 is MRHNA and CDR2 is SNTAGT. CDR3 amino acids: CASSAGQGTDTQYF. The CDR3 bases are TGTGCCAGCAGTGCGGGACAAGGCACAGATACGCAGTATTTT.

J is TRBJ1-1 and V is TRBV6-6; a possible D gene is TRBD1 (5 bases). Trimming left V 7 bases short and J 1 base short, with 13 bases between. The germline V gene encodes CDR1 MNHNY and CDR2 SVGAGI (reference sequence). This CDR3 comprises 14 residues. CDR3 coding DNA: TGTGCCAGCAAACTCTCGGGGGGGAACACTGAAGCTTTCTTT. It codes for CASKLSGGNTEAFF.

CDR3 bases: TGTGCCAGCAGTTCGGTCGCAGGTAGCAATCAGCCCCAGCATTTT. It translates to CASSSVAGSNQPQHF. This sequence joins TRBV27 and TRBJ1-5; D call uncertain. Germline CDR1 MNHEY, CDR2 SMNVEV (reference sequence). Deletions cut 4 bases from V and 0 bases from J, with 10 bases between. CDR3 length: 15 residues.